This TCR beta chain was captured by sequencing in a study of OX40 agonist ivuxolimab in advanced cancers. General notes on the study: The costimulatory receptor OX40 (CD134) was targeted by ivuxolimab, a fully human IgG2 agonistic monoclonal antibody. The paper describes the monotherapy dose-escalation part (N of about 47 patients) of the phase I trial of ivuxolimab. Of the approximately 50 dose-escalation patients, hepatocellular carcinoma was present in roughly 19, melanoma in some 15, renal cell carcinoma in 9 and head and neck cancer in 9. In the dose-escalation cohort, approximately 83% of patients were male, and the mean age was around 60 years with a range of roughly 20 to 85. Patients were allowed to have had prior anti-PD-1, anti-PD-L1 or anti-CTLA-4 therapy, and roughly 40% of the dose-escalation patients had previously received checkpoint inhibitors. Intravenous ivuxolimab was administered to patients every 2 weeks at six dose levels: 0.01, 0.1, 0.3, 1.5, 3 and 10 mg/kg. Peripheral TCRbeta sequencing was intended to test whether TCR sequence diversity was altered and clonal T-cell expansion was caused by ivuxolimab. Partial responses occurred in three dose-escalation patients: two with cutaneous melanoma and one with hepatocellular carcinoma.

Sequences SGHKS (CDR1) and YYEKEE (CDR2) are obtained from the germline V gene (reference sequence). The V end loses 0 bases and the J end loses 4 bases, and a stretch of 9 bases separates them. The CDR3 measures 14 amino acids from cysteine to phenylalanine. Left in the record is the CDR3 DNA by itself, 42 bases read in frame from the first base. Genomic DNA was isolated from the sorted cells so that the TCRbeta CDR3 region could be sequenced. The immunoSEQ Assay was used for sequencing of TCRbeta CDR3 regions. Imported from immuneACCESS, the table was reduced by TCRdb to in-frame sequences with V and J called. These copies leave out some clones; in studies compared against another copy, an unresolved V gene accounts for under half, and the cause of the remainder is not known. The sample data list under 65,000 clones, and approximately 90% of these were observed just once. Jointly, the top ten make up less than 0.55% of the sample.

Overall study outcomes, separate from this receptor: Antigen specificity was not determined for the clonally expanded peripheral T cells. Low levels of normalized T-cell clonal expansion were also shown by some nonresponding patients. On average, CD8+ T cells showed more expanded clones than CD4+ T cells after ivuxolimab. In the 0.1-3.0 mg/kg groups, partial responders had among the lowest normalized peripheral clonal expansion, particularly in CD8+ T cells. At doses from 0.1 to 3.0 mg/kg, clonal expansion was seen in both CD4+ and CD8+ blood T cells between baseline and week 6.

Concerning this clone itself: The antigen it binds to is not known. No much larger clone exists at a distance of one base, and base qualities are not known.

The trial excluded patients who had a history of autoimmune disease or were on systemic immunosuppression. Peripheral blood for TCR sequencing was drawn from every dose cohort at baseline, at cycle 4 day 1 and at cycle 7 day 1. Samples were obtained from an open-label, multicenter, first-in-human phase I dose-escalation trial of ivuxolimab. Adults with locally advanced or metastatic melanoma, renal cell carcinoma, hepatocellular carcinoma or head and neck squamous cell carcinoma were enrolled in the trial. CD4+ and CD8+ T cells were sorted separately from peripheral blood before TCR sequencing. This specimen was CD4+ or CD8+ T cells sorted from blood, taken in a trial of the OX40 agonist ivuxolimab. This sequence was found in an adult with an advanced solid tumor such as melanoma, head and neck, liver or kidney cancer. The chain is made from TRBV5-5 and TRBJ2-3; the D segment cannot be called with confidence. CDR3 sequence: CASSLGSDPDTQYF. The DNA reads TGTGCCAGCAGCTTGGGTTCCGATCCAGATACGCAGTATTTT. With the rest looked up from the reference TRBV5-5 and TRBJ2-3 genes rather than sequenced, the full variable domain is DAGVTQSPTHLIKTRGQQVTLRCSPISGHKSVSWYQQVLGQGPQFIFQYYEKEERGRGNFPDRFSARQFPNYSSELNVNALLLGDSALYLCASSLGSDPDTQYFGPGTRLTVL.